The 25 T cell receptor beta chains reported below all come from one sample, sequenced in a study of T cells in Graves' hyperthyroidism and ophthalmopathy. Amplification of TCR beta CDR3 regions used RNA as the template. An initial round of RT-PCR targeting the TCR CDR3 relied on the HTBI primer set. One entry per CDR3 protein results from TCRdb running MiXCR on the multiplex PCR reads. Among some 600,000 distinct CDR3 sequences listed, around 14% were seen once. Sequencing was performed on blood. The source is a woman between 25 and 40 years old with Graves' hyperthyroidism that later progressed to Graves' ophthalmopathy.

About this clonotype: This may come from a read error, since a much larger clone is one base off. This chain joins TRBV15 and TRBJ2-7; D is unclear. The V end was cut by 4 bases, the J end by 4 bases, with 17 bases between. This CDR3 spans 15 amino acids. From germline, CDR1 is LNHNV and CDR2 YYDKDF (reference sequence). The CDR3, as DNA: TGTGCCACCAGCACAGCCAGGCTCCAACCTTACGAGCAGTACTTC. Its protein is CATSTARLQPYEQYF.

In its sample, this clonotype was seen a few times. V and J are TRBV30 and TRBJ1-3, with unresolved D. Germline CDR1 and CDR2: GTSNPN and SVGIG (reference sequence). The V end lost 5 bases, the J end lost 0 bases, and 11 bases lay between the germline ends. The CDR3 covers 14 residues. CDR3 loop: CAWGPGFSGNTIYF. In DNA, the CDR3 is TGTGCCTGGGGTCCGGGGTTCTCTGGAAACACCATATATTTT.

Ten or more counts support this clonotype. This chain connects TRBV2 to TRBJ2-3, with 8 bases lining up with TRBD2. The CDR3 runs to 14 residues. Losses at the gene ends were 4 bases for V and 6 bases for J; bases not matched to a gene: 6. The V gene's germline CDR1 is SNHLY and CDR2 FYNNEI. CDR3 sequence (DNA): TGTGCCAGCAGTGCGGGAGGGGAGAGGGATACGCAGTATTTT. Translated: CASSAGGERDTQYF.

At least ten counts were recorded for this clonotype. The rearrangement links TRBV7-2 to TRBJ1-5, with TRBD1 as a possible D gene (5 bases). Germline CDR1 and CDR2: SGHTA and FQGNSA. This CDR3 is built from 16 residues. The V end lost 1 base, the J end lost 1 base, and 11 bases lay between the germline ends. CDR3 region: CASSLGGVGSNQPQHF. CDR3 coding DNA: TGTGCCAGCAGCTTAGGGGGCGTAGGGAGCAATCAGCCCCAGCATTTT.

Concerning this clonotype itself: This may arise from a read error, as a much more abundant clone is one base away. The chain is built from TRBV10-3 and TRBJ2-1; perhaps TRBD2 as D (5 bases). The CDR3 totals 14 residues. CDR1 and CDR2 (germline): ENHRY, SYGVKD. V was shortened by 6 bases and J by 5 bases, with 14 bases between the two germline ends. The CDR3 sequence is CAIRTPAENNEQFF. CDR3 bases: TGTGCCATCAGAACCCCAGCGGAAAACAATGAGCAGTTCTTC.

This clonotype was counted a few times. The chain joins TRBV4-2 to TRBJ2-2; 13 positions agree with TRBD2. V gave up 2 bases and J gave up 1 base; unmatched junction bases: 4. The CDR3 has 18 amino acids. Germline assignment: CDR1 LGHNA and CDR2 YNFKEQ. The CDR3 region has the DNA TGTGCCAGCAGCCAAACCGGACTAGCGGGGGTGAACACCGGGGAGCTGTTTTTT. This encodes CASSQTGLAGVNTGELFF.

The rearrangement joins TRBV19 to TRBJ1-5; D is perhaps TRBD1 (5 bases). There are 15 residues in the CDR3. Germline values: CDR1 LNHDA, CDR2 SQIVND (reference sequence). Trimming shortened V by 1 base and J by 6 bases, and 13 bases separated the two germline ends. The CDR3 sequence is CASSIVTGASQPQHF. The DNA of the CDR3 is TGTGCCAGTAGTATAGTCACCGGGGCTAGTCAGCCCCAGCATTTT.

This clonotype was recorded a few times. This clone may be a read error of a much larger clone one base away. The chain links TRBV7-3 to TRBJ1-1; D is unresolved. Germline-derived CDR1 and CDR2 are SGHTA and FQGTGA. This CDR3 is built from 13 residues. The CDR3 sequence is CASSLNRGTETFF. CDR3 DNA sequence: TGTGCCAGCAGCCTCAACAGAGGAACTGAAACTTTCTTT.

This chain links TRBV19 with TRBJ1-1; D ambiguous. V dropped 6 bases and J dropped 4 bases, with 12 bases sitting between them. This CDR3 comprises 13 residues. Germline V gene data show CDR1 as LNHDA and CDR2 as SQIVND (reference sequence). CDR3 nucleotide sequence: TGTGCCAGTAGGTGGGCCGAGGGCACTGAAGCTTTCTTT. Its translation is CASRWAEGTEAFF.

This clonotype has ten or more counts. The rearrangement uses TRBV7-9 and TRBJ1-1; 7 bases are a match to TRBD1. Germline V gives CDR1 SEHNR, CDR2 FQNEAQ (reference sequence). The CDR3 spans 14 residues. J gave up 3 bases and V 5 bases, and 6 bases lay outside the gene matches. The CDR3 protein is CASSPIGTDTEAFF. In DNA form, the CDR3 reads TGTGCCAGCAGCCCTATCGGGACAGACACTGAAGCTTTCTTT. The full variable domain, its missing parts supplied by reference TRBV7-9 and TRBJ1-1, is DTGVSQNPRHKITKRGQNVTFRCDPISEHNRLYWYRQTLGQGPEFLTYFQNEAQLEKSRLLSDRFSAERPKGSFSTLEIQRTEQGDSAMYLCASSPIGTDTEAFFGQGTRLTVV.

This clonotype was observed at least ten times. The V and J genes are TRBV25-1 and TRBJ2-1, with 8 bases lining up with TRBD2. V shed 5 bases, J shed 7 bases, and the junction held 10 bases outside the gene matches. The CDR3 covers 15 residues. Looked up from germline, CDR1 is MGHDK and CDR2 is SYGVNS. The CDR3 loop is CASSPGGAGRNEQFF. CDR3 sequence (DNA): TGTGCCAGCAGTCCGGGGGGGGCGGGAAGAAATGAGCAGTTCTTC.

This clonotype was counted ten times or more. The chain has TRBV24-1 and TRBJ2-1; 11 bases agree with TRBD2. This CDR3 contains 15 residues. CDR1 is KGHDR, CDR2 SFDVKD, per germline. V shed 7 bases, J shed 0 bases, and the junction held 1 base outside the gene matches. CDR3 amino acids: CATRGTSGSYNEQFF. CDR3 sequence (DNA): TGTGCCACCAGAGGGACTAGCGGCTCCTACAATGAGCAGTTCTTC.

There are a few counts of this clonotype. V and J are TRBV12-3 or TRBV12-4 and TRBJ1-2; TRBD1 matches at 11 bases. The CDR3 runs 17 residues. V lost 4 bases and J lost 8; bases outside the gene matches: 15. CDR3 in amino acids: CASSWENPGQGVKGYTF. CDR3 bases: TGTGCCAGCAGTTGGGAGAACCCGGGACAGGGGGTGAAGGGCTACACCTTC.

This clonotype was found many times. V and J are TRBV19 and TRBJ2-7; no clear D gene. V dropped 5 bases and J dropped 4 bases, with 12 bases sitting between them. Germline CDR1 and CDR2: LNHDA and SQIVND (reference sequence). The CDR3 has 13 residues. The CDR3 is CASSSVETYEQYF. The CDR3 nucleotides are TGTGCCAGTAGTTCCGTTGAAACTTACGAGCAGTACTTC.

This clonotype has ten or more counts. The chain recombines TRBV2 with TRBJ2-5; D remains unclear. The V end lost 3 bases, the J end lost 4 bases, and 18 bases lay between the germline ends. CDR1 is SNHLY, CDR2 FYNNEI, per germline. The CDR3 contains 16 residues. Here the CDR3 reads CASSDYSFGLGETQYF. CDR3 nucleotides: TGTGCCAGCAGTGATTATAGTTTTGGATTAGGAGAGACCCAGTACTTC.

The chain combines TRBV3-1 with TRBJ1-2; D may be TRBD1 (5 bases). Germline V gene data show CDR1 as LGHDT and CDR2 as YNNKEL (reference sequence). The CDR3 runs to 13 residues. Between the trimmed V and J ends, which lost 3 bases and 4 bases, there was a span of 9 bases. CDR3 in amino acids: CASSHREFYGYTF. CDR3 in DNA: TGTGCCAGCAGCCACAGGGAATTCTATGGCTACACCTTC. Full variable domain (remainder filled in from reference TRBV3-1 and TRBJ1-2): DTAVSQTPKYLVTQMGNDKSIKCEQNLGHDTMYWYKQDSKKFLKIMFSYNNKELIINETVPNRFSPKSPDKAHLNLHINSLELGDSAVYFCASSHREFYGYTFGSGTRLTVV.

This CDR3 is CASSTDRGHNQPQHF. Written as DNA, the CDR3 is TGTGCCAGTAGTACCGACAGGGGGCATAATCAGCCCCAGCATTTT. The chain joins TRBV19 to TRBJ1-5, with 10 bases aligning to TRBD1. The CDR3 extends over 15 amino acids. The germline V gene encodes CDR1 LNHDA and CDR2 SQIVND (reference sequence). After removal of 4 bases from V and 4 bases from J, the junction contained 4 bases not matched to a gene.

This clonotype was picked up many times. The chain carries TRBV3-1 and TRBJ1-4, with 9 bases identical to TRBD1. The germline V gene encodes CDR1 LGHDT and CDR2 YNNKEL (reference sequence). The CDR3 has 16 residues. V lost 4 bases and J lost 5; bases outside the gene matches: 8. The CDR3 nucleotides are TGTGCCAGCAGCCCAACCGGGACAGGGTGGAATGAAAAACTGTTTTTT. It specifies CASSPTGTGWNEKLFF.

This clonotype has at least ten counts. The genes are TRBV18 and TRBJ2-5, with D possibly TRBD2 on 6 matching bases. Trimming cost V 3 bases and J 4 bases, with 9 bases left between them. The CDR3 contains 13 residues. Germline V gene lookup returns CDR1 KGHSH and CDR2 LQKENI. The CDR3 coding sequence is TGTGCCAGCTCACCGCAGGGAGGAGAGACCCAGTACTTC. Translated: CASSPQGGETQYF. The full variable domain, rest sourced from reference TRBV18 and TRBJ2-5, is NAGVMQNPRHLVRRRGQEARLRCSPMKGHSHVYWYRQLPEEGLKFMVYLQKENIIDESGMPKERFSAEFPKEGPSILRIQQVVRGDSAAYFCASSPQGGETQYFGPGTRLLVL.

The sample holds many counts of this clonotype. The genes are TRBV28 and TRBJ1-1; tentative D call: TRBD1 (5 bases). From germline, CDR1 is MDHEN and CDR2 SYDVKM. Between the trimmed V and J ends, which lost 5 bases and 5 bases, there was a span of 15 bases. This CDR3 contains 14 residues. The CDR3 DNA reads TGTGCCAGCAGTCGTAGGGGCACGGGGACTGAAGCTTTCTTT. Its protein product is CASSRRGTGTEAFF.

This clonotype was picked up many times. V is TRBV20-1 and J is TRBJ2-7, with D hard to call. From germline, CDR1 is DFQATT and CDR2 SNEGSKA (reference sequence). V was clipped by 0 bases and J by 2 bases, with 11 bases between them. CDR3 length equals 14 residues. CDR3 sequence (DNA): TGCAGTGCTAGAGAAAGCAGGTCGACCTACGAGCAGTACTTC. Translated: CSARESRSTYEQYF.

This clonotype was seen a handful of times. The chain recombines TRBV6-1 with TRBJ2-3; 8 nucleotides agree with TRBD2. CDR1 is MNHNS, CDR2 SASEGT, per germline. This CDR3 region has 16 residues. The V and J ends lost 6 bases and 4 bases, in that order; junction bases with no gene match: 12. The CDR3 loop is CASSQAPAGVADTQYF. DNA for the CDR3: TGTGCCAGCAGCCAAGCCCCAGCGGGAGTGGCAGATACGCAGTATTTT.

The sample holds many counts of this clonotype. The rearrangement joins TRBV10-3 to TRBJ2-3, with 8 bases identical to TRBD2. The V segment lost 3 bases and the J segment 2 bases; nucleotides outside the gene matches: 1. The germline V gene has CDR1 ENHRY and CDR2 SYGVKD. The CDR3 runs to 14 residues. CDR3 region: CAISEAGVTDTQYF. Written as DNA, the CDR3 is TGTGCCATCAGTGAAGCGGGAGTCACAGATACGCAGTATTTT.

This clonotype was seen many times. The chain carries TRBV28 and TRBJ2-7, with TRBD2 matching 7 bases. This CDR3 has 17 amino acids. J gave up 3 bases and V 4 bases, and 15 bases lay outside the gene matches. The V gene's germline CDR1 is MDHEN and CDR2 SYDVKM. DNA for the CDR3: TGTGCCAGCAGTTCCCCCTGGGGCGGGAGACTTCACTACGAGCAGTACTTC. This encodes CASSSPWGGRLHYEQYF.

This clonotype was observed a handful of times. DNA for the CDR3: TGTGCCAGCAGTGAAATGGCCTTTCCCGGGACAGGGGGCTACGAGCAGTACTTC. Translated, it gives CASSEMAFPGTGGYEQYF. The chain links TRBV6-1 to TRBJ2-7; TRBD1 matches at 11 bases. J lost 3 bases, V lost 2 bases, and 12 bases had no gene match. CDR3 length: 18 amino acids. From germline, CDR1 is MNHNS and CDR2 SASEGT.